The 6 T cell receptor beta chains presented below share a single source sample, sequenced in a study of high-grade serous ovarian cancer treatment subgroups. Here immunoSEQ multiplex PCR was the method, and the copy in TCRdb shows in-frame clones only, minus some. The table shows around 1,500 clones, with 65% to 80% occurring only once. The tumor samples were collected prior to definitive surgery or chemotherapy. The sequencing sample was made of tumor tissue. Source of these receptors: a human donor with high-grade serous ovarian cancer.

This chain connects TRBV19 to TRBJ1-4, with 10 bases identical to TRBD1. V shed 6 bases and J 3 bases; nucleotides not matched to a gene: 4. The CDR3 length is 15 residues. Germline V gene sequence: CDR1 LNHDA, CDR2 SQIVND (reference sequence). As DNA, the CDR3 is TGTGCCAGTAGGGGGACAGGGGTCGCTAATGAAAAACTGTTTTTT. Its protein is CASRGTGVANEKLFF.

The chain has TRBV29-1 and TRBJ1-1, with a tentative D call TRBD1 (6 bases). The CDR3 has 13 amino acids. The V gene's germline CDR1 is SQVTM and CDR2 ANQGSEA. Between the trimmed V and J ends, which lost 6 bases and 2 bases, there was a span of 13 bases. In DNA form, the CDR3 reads TGCAGCGTAGGGCGGGACACAAACACTGAAGCTTTCTTT. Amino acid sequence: CSVGRDTNTEAFF.

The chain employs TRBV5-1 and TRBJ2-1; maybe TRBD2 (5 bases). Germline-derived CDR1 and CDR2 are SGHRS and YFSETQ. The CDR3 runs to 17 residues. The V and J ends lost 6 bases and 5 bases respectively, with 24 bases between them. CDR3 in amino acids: CASNPPGLQVNHNEQFF. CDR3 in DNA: TGCGCCAGCAACCCTCCCGGACTTCAGGTCAACCACAATGAGCAGTTCTTC.

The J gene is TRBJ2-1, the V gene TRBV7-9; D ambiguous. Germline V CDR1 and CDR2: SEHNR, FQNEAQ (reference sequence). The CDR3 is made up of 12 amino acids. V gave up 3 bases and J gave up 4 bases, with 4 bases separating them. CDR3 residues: CASSFKYNEQFF. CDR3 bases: TGTGCCAGCAGCTTTAAATACAATGAGCAGTTCTTC.

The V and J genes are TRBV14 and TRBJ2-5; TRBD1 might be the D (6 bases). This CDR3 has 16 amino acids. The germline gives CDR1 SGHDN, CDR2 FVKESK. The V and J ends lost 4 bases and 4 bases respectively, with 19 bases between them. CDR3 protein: CASSPGVRTVPETQYF. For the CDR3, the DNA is TGTGCCAGCAGCCCCGGGGTACGGACAGTCCCAGAGACCCAGTACTTC.

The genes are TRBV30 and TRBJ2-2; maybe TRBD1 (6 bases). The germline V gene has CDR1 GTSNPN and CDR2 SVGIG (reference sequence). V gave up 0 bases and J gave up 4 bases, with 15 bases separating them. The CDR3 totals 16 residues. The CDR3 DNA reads TGTGCCTGGAGTGTGGAAAGGACAGTAGTCACCGGGGAGCTGTTTTTT. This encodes CAWSVERTVVTGELFF.